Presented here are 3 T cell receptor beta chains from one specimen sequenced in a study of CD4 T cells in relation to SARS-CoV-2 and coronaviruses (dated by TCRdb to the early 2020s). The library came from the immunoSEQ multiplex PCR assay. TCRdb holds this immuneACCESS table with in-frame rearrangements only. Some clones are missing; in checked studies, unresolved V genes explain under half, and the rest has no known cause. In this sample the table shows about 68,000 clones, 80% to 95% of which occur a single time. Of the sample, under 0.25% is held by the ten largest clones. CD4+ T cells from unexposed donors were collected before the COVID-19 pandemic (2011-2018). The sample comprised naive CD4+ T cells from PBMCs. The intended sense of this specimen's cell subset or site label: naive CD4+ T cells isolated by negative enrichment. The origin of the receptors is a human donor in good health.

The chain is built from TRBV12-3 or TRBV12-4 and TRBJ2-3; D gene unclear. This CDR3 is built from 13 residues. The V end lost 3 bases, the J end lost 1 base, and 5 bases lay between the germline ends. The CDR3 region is CASSFGGTDTQYF. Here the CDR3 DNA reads TGTGCCAGCAGTTTTGGAGGCACAGATACGCAGTATTTT.

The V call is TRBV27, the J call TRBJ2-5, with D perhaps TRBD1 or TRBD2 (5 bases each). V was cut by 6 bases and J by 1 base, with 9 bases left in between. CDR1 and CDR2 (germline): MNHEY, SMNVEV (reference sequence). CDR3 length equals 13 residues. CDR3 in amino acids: CASRGTAQETQYF. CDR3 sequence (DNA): TGTGCCAGCAGGGGGACGGCCCAAGAGACCCAGTACTTC.

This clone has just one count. CDR3 nucleotide sequence: TGTGCCAGTAGTACACAGGGGGAGGATTCACCCCTCCACTTT. Its translation is CASSTQGEDSPLHF. The genes are TRBV19 and TRBJ1-6, with 8 bases identical to TRBD1. In germline, CDR1 is LNHDA, CDR2 SQIVND (reference sequence). The CDR3 has 14 residues. V was pared by 4 bases and J by 8 bases, with 4 bases of the junction left unmatched.